These 11 T cell receptor beta chains were all obtained from the same sample, sequenced in a study of CD8 T cells in Susac syndrome. RNA amounts of roughly 0.5 to 1 ug underwent reverse transcription with random hexamers. One entry per CDR3 protein, called by TCRdb with MiXCR from the immunoSEQ multiplex PCR reads. The sample consists of some 120,000 distinct CDR3 sequences, around 90% of them appearing once. Sequencing was performed on CD4+ T cells from PBMCs. Source of these receptors: a human donor in good health.

The chain joins TRBV29-1 to TRBJ2-2, with D maybe TRBD2 (5 bases). The germline V gene encodes CDR1 SQVTM and CDR2 ANQGSEA. The CDR3 covers 13 residues. V was shortened by 5 bases and J by 6 bases, with 13 bases between the two germline ends. CDR3 sequence reads: CSVFLQRAGELFF. The DNA for the CDR3 is TGCAGCGTTTTTTTACAGAGGGCCGGGGAGCTGTTTTTT.

This clonotype has more than one count but fewer than ten. The rearrangement links TRBV12-3 or TRBV12-4 to TRBJ2-3, with D perhaps matching TRBD1 (6 bases). The CDR3 loop spans 15 amino acids. V dropped 3 bases and J dropped 3 bases, with 13 bases sitting between them. CDR3 nucleotide sequence: TGTGCCAGCAGTTTGCGACAGGCCGATACAGATACGCAGTATTTT. Protein sequence: CASSLRQADTDTQYF.

The chain carries TRBV24-1 and TRBJ1-2, with D perhaps TRBD1 (5 bases). Germline V lookup: CDR1 KGHDR, CDR2 SFDVKD. CDR3 length equals 15 residues. V lost 5 bases and J 8 bases, leaving 20 bases between the germline ends. DNA of the CDR3: TGTGCCACCAGTGGCCCGGGACCGGGCATTTGGGGCTACACCTTC. Residues: CATSGPGPGIWGYTF.

This clonotype was detected only a few times. The chain employs TRBV6-6 and TRBJ1-1; D possibly corresponds to TRBD1 (6 bases). Per the germline V gene, CDR1 is MNHNY and CDR2 is SVGAGI (reference sequence). V lost 6 bases to trimming and J lost 3 bases, with 11 bases between them. This CDR3 contains 13 residues. CDR3 coding DNA: TGTGCCAGCAGAAAGGGGGGATACACTGAAGCTTTCTTT. The encoded protein is CASRKGGYTEAFF.

The chain links TRBV29-1 to TRBJ2-1, with 12 nucleotides matching TRBD2. The V segment lost 6 bases and the J segment 4 bases; nucleotides outside the gene matches: 4. CDR1 is SQVTM, CDR2 ANQGSEA, per germline. The length of the CDR3 is 14 residues. The CDR3 loop is CSVSSGGGYNEQFF. The CDR3 DNA is TGCAGCGTCTCTAGCGGGGGGGGTTACAATGAGCAGTTCTTC.

The chain uses TRBV15 and TRBJ1-2, with TRBD1 as a possible D gene (5 bases). V was cut by 0 bases and J by 4 bases, with 9 bases left in between. The germline V gene has CDR1 LNHNV and CDR2 YYDKDF (reference sequence). This CDR3 region has 14 residues. DNA of the CDR3: TGTGCCACCAGCAGAGATCCCCAGGGCTATGGCTACACCTTC. Amino acid sequence: CATSRDPQGYGYTF.

V gene TRBV12-3 or TRBV12-4 combines with J gene TRBJ1-4; D is unclear. This CDR3 has 13 residues. The V end was cut by 6 bases, the J end by 7 bases, with 12 bases between. CDR3 in DNA: TGTGCCAGCAGCTCCTTCGACGGTGAAAAACTGTTTTTT. Translated, it gives CASSSFDGEKLFF.

This chain joins TRBV29-1 and TRBJ2-2; 8 bases align to TRBD1. Germline CDR1 and CDR2: SQVTM and ANQGSEA. V lost 5 bases, J lost 6 bases, and 8 bases stayed unmatched. The CDR3 spans 14 residues. The CDR3, as DNA: TGCAGCGTTCTGACAGGGGCTGTGCCCGGGGAGCTGTTTTTT. This encodes CSVLTGAVPGELFF.

The chain uses TRBV5-4 and TRBJ2-5, with 8 positions matching TRBD2. CDR1 and CDR2 from the germline V gene are SGHNT and YYREEE (reference sequence). V gave up 4 bases and J gave up 4 bases; unmatched junction bases: 12. The CDR3 is 16 amino acids. CDR3 region: CASSAAGGPNTETQYF. Written as DNA, the CDR3 is TGTGCCAGCAGCGCGGCGGGAGGCCCAAATACAGAGACCCAGTACTTC. Using reference TRBV5-4 and TRBJ2-5 for the parts outside the CDR3, the full variable domain is ETGVTQSPTHLIKTRGQQVTLRCSSQSGHNTVSWYQQALGQGPQFIFQYYREEENGRGNFPPRFSGLQFPNYSSELNVNALELDDSALYLCASSAAGGPNTETQYFGPGTRLLVL.

The chain combines TRBV19 with TRBJ1-5; tentative D call: TRBD1 (5 bases). Germline assignment: CDR1 LNHDA and CDR2 SQIVND (reference sequence). The CDR3 is 15 residues long. Trimming took 2 bases from V and 6 from J, leaving 14 bases between them. The CDR3 sequence: CASSILLQAGQPQHF. The CDR3, as DNA: TGTGCCAGTAGTATACTCTTACAGGCCGGTCAGCCCCAGCATTTT.

The CDR3 protein is CSARDPPMAFF. Written as DNA, the CDR3 is TGCAGTGCTAGAGATCCGCCGATGGCTTTCTTT. This rearrangement joins TRBV20-1 to TRBJ1-1, with D hard to call. The ends were cut back, 0 bases at V and 11 bases at J, with 10 bases in the middle. The CDR3 is made up of 11 amino acids. Per the germline V gene, CDR1 is DFQATT and CDR2 is SNEGSKA (reference sequence).